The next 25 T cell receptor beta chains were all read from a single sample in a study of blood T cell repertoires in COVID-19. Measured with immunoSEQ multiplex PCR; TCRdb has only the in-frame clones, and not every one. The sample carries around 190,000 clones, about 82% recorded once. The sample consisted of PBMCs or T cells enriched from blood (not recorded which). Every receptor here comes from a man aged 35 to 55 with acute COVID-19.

The CDR3 nucleotides read TGTGCCAGCAGTTTCGGGGGTATGAACACCGGGGAGCTGTTTTTT. Protein product: CASSFGGMNTGELFF. The V gene is TRBV28, the J gene TRBJ2-2; possibly TRBD2 for D (6 bases). The CDR3 runs to 15 residues. With 3 bases removed from V and 1 base from J, the gap between germline ends came to 9 bases. Germline CDR1 reads MDHEN; CDR2 reads SYDVKM.

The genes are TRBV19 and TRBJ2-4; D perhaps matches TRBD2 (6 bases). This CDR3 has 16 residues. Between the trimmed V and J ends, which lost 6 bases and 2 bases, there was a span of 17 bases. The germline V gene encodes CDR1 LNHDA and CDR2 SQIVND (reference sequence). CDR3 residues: CASSTRETISKNIQYF. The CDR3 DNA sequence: TGTGCCAGTAGCACTCGGGAGACAATATCCAAAAACATTCAGTACTTC.

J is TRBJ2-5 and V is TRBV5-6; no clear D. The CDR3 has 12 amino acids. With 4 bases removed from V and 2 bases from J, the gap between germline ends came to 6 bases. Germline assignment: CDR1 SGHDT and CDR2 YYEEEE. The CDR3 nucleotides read TGTGCCAGCAGCCCTTCTCAAGAGACCCAGTACTTC. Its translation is CASSPSQETQYF.

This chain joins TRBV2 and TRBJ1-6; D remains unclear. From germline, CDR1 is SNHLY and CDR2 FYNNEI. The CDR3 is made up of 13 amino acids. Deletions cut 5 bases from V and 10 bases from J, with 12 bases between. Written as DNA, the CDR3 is TGTGCCAGCAGTTTGACACCAACATCACCCCTCCACTTT. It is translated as CASSLTPTSPLHF.

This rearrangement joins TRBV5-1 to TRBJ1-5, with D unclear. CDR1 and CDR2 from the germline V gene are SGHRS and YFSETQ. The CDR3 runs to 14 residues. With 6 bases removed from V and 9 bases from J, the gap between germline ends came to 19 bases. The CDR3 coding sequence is TGCGCCAGCACCAATGGGCGGGCGCCATGGCCCCAGCATTTT. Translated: CASTNGRAPWPQHF.

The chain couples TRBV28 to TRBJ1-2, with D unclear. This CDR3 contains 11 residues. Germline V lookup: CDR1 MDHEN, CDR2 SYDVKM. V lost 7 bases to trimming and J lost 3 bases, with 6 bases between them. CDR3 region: CASNQDYGYTF. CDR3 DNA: TGTGCCAGCAACCAGGACTATGGCTACACCTTC.

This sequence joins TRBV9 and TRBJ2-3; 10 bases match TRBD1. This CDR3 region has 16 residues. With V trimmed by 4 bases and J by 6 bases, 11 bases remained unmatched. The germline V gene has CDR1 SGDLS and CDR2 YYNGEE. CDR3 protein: CASSSAGTGVIDTQYF. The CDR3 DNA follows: TGTGCCAGCAGCTCCGCCGGGACAGGGGTTATTGATACGCAGTATTTT.

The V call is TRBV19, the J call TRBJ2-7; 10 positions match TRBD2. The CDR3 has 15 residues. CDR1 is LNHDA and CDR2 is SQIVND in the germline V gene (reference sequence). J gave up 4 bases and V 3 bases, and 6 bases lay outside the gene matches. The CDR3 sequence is CASSITASGSYEQYF. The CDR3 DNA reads TGTGCCAGTAGTATTACAGCTAGCGGGAGTTACGAGCAGTACTTC.

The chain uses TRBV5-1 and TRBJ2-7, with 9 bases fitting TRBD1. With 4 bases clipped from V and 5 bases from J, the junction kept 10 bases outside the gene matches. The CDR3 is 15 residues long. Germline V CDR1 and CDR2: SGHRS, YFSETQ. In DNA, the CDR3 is TGCGCCAGCAGCGGGGGGGACAGGGCGGCAAACGAGCAGTACTTC. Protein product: CASSGGDRAANEQYF. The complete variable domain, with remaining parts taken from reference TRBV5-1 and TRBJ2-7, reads KAGVTQTPRYLIKTRGQQVTLSCSPISGHRSVSWYQQTPGQGLQFLFEYFSETQRNKGNFPGRFSGRQFSNSRSEMNVSTLELGDSALYLCASSGGDRAANEQYFGPGTRLTVT.

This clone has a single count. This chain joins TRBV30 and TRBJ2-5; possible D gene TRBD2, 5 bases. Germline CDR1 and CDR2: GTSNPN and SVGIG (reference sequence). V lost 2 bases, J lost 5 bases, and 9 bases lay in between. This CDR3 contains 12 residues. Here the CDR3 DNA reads TGTGCCTGGAGTCCTAGCCATGAGACCCAGTACTTC. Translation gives CAWSPSHETQYF.

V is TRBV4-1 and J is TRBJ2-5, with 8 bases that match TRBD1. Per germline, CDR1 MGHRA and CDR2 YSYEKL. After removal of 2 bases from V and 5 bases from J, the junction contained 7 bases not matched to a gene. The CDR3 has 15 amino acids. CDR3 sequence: CASSQRDNRGETQYF. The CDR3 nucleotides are TGCGCCAGCAGCCAAAGGGACAACAGGGGGGAGACCCAGTACTTC.

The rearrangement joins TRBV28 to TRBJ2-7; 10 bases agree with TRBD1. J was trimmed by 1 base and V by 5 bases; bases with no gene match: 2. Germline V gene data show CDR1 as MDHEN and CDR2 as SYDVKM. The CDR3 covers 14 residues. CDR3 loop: CASSRDRGSYEQYF. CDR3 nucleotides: TGTGCCAGCAGTCGGGACAGGGGTTCCTACGAGCAGTACTTC.

Written as DNA, the CDR3 is TGCGCCAGCAGCTTGGTACAGGGGGCTGGGGCCAACGTCCTGACTTTC. Protein sequence: CASSLVQGAGANVLTF. The J gene is TRBJ2-6, the V gene TRBV5-1; 8 nucleotides line up with TRBD1. CDR1 SGHRS and CDR2 YFSETQ come from the germline V gene. This CDR3 has 16 residues. J lost 2 bases, V lost 0 bases, and 1 base had no gene match.

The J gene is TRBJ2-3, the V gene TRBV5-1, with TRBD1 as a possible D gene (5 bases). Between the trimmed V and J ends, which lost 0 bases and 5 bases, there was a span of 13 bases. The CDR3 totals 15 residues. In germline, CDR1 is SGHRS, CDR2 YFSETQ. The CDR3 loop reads CASSLEYSRGDTQYF. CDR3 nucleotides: TGCGCCAGCAGCTTGGAGTACTCTAGGGGAGATACGCAGTATTTT.

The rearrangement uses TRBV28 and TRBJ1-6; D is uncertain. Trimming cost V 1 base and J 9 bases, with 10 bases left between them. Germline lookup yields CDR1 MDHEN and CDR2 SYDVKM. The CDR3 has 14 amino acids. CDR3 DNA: TGTGCCAGCAGTTTATACAGTGGGTCTTCACCCCTCCACTTT. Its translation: CASSLYSGSSPLHF.

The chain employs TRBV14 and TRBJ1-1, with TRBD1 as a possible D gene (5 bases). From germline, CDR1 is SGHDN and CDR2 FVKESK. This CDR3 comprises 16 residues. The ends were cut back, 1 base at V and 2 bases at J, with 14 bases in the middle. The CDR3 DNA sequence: TGTGCCAGCAGCCAAGTTAGGGGAAAGGTCAACACTGAAGCTTTCTTT. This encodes CASSQVRGKVNTEAFF.

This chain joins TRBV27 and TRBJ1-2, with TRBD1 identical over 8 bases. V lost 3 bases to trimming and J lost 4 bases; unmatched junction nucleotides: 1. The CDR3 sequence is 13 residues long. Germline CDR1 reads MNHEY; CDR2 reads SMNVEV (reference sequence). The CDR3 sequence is CASSLTGVYGYTF. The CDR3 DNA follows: TGTGCCAGCAGTTTGACAGGGGTCTATGGCTACACCTTC.

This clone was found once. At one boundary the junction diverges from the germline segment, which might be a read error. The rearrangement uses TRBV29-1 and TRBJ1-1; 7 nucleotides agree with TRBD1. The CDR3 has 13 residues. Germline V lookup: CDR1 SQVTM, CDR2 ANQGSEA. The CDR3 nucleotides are TGCAGCGTAGTTACAGGGGATGGAACTGAAACTTTCTTT. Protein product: CSVVTGDGTETFF. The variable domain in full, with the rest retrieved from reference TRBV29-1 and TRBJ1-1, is SAVISQKPSRDICQRGTSLTIQCQVDSQVTMMFWYRQQPGQSLTLIATANQGSEATYESGFVIDKFPISRPNLTFSTLTVSNMSPEDSSIYLCSVVTGDGTETFFGQGTRLTVV.

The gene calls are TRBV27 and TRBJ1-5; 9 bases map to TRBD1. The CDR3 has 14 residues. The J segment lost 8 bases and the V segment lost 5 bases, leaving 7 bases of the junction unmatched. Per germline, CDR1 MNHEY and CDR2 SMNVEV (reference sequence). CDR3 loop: CASSPGQGLKPQHF. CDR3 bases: TGTGCCAGCAGTCCCGGACAGGGGTTAAAGCCCCAGCATTTT.

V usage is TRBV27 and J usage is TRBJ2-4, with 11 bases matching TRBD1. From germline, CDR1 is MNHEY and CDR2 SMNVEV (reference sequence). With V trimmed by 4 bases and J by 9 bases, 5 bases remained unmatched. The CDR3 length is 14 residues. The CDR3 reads CASSSGQGVCIQYF. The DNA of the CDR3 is TGTGCCAGCAGTTCGGGACAGGGGGTGTGCATTCAGTACTTC.

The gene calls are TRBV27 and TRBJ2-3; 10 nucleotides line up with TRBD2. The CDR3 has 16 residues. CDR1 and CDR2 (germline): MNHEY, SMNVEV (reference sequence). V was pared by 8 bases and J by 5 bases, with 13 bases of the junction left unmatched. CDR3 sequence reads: CASSLIAGGWGDTQYF. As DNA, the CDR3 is TGTGCCAGCTCCCTAATAGCGGGAGGCTGGGGAGATACGCAGTATTTT.

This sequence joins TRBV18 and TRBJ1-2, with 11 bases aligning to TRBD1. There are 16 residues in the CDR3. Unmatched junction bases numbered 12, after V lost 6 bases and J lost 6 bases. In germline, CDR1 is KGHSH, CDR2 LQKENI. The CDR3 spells CASSTNFGTGGNGYTF. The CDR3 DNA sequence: TGTGCCAGCTCCACAAACTTCGGGACAGGGGGGAATGGCTACACCTTC.

This CDR3 is CASSRISGQDSYEQYF. As DNA, the CDR3 is TGCGCCAGCAGCCGGATCTCAGGGCAGGACTCCTACGAGCAGTACTTC. The chain carries TRBV4-1 and TRBJ2-7, with a weak D call TRBD1 (5 bases). The CDR3 is 16 residues long. V gave up 4 bases and J gave up 0 bases, with 16 bases separating them. Germline lookup yields CDR1 MGHRA and CDR2 YSYEKL.

The CDR3 region has the DNA TGTGCCAGCAGCTTAGGGGACTTGAGAGATACGCAGTATTTT. This encodes CASSLGDLRDTQYF. This chain links TRBV7-6 with TRBJ2-3, with D possibly being TRBD2 (6 bases). In germline, CDR1 is SGHVS, CDR2 FNYEAQ. V was clipped by 1 base and J by 5 bases, with 10 bases between them. The CDR3 is 14 amino acids.

Here the CDR3 DNA reads TGTGCCAGCAGCTTGCCAGGGGGGAATTCACCCCTCCACTTT. Its translation is CASSLPGGNSPLHF. This chain uses TRBV7-9 with TRBJ1-6, with TRBD1 matching 7 bases. The CDR3 spans 14 residues. Losses at the gene ends were 3 bases for V and 7 bases for J; bases not matched to a gene: 3. Per the germline V gene, CDR1 is SEHNR and CDR2 is FQNEAQ (reference sequence).